This paragraph reports one TCR beta chain. As yet, its antigen is unknown. This record belongs to a study of CD8 T cells in ankylosing spondylitis. Study results and caveats: The authors reported significant enrichment of disease-linked clones in matched ankylosing spondylitis synovial fluid. Eight highly homologous variants formed a TCR beta motif that appeared characteristic of ankylosing spondylitis blood.

TCRdb itself ran the 5' RACE reads through MiXCR, one entry per CDR3 protein. Of a few hundred thousand distinct CDR3 sequences listed, roughly 20% are singletons. This CDR3 has 18 residues. CDR1 is SQVTM, CDR2 ANQGSEA, per germline. Unmatched junction bases numbered 13, after V lost 1 base and J lost 7 bases. This TCR derives from a male donor with ankylosing spondylitis or in good health (not recorded which). V gene TRBV29-1 combines with J gene TRBJ2-1; 13 bases fit TRBD2. The sample consisted of blood, either unsorted or a sorted T cell fraction (not recorded which). Here the CDR3 reads CSVEGLSGTSGTLNEQFF. CDR3 nucleotide sequence: TGCAGCGTTGAAGGTCTGTCCGGGACTAGCGGGACGCTGAATGAGCAGTTCTTC.